A single T cell receptor (beta chain) is shown here with its context. Some second doses came at about 4 weeks and others at about 12 weeks; these were pooled. This sample was taken from a study of T cell responses to AZD1222 COVID-19 vaccine. Per germline, CDR1 MNHEY and CDR2 SVGAGI. This CDR3 spans 14 amino acids. Deletions cut 7 bases from V and 2 bases from J, with 15 bases between. Measured with immunoSEQ multiplex PCR; TCRdb has only the in-frame clones, and not every one. The sample holds about 100,000 clones, 70% to 90% seen once. The chain combines TRBV6-5 with TRBJ2-7; possibly TRBD1 for D (7 bases). The specimen was peripheral blood, collected 28 days after the second AZD1222 dose. This TCR was sampled from an adult who received the AZD1222 COVID-19 vaccine. The DNA for the CDR3 is TGTGCCAGCACCCCAGGGGGGCGCCCCTACGAGCAGTACTTC. Protein: CASTPGGRPYEQYF.